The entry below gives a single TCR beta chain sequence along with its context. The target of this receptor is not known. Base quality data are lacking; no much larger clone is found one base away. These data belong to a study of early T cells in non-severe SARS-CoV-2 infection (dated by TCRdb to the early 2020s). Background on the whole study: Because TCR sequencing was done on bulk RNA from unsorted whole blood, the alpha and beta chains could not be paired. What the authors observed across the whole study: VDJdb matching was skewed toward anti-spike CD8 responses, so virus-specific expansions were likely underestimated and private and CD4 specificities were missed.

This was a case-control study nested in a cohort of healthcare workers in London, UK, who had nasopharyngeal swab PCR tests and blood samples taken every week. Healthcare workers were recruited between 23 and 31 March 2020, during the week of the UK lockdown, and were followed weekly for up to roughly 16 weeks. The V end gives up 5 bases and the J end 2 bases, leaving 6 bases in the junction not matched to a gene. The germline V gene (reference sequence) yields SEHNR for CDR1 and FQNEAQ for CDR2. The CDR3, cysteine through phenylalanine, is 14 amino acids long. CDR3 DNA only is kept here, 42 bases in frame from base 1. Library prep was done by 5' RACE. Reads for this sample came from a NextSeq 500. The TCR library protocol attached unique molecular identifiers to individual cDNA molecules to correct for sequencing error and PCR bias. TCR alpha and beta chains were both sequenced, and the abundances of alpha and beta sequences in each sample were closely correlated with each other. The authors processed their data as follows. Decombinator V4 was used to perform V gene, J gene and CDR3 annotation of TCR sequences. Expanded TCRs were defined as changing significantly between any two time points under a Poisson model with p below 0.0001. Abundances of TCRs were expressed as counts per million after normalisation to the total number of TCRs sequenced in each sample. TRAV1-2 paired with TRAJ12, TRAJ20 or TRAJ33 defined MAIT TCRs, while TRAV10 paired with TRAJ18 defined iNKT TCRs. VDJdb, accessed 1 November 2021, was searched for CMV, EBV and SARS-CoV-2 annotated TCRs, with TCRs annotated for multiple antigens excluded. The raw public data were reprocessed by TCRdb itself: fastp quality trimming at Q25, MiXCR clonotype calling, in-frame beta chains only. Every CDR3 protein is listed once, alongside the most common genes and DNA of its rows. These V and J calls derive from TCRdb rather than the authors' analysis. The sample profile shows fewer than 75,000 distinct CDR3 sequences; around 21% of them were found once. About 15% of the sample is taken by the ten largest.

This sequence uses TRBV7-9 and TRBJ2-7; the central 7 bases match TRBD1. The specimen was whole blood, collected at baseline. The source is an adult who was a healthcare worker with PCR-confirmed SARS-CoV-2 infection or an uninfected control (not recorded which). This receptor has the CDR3 CASSQMGQTYEQYF. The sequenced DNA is TGTGCCAGCAGCCAGATGGGACAGACCTACGAGCAGTACTTC.